These T cell receptor beta chains were read from a single sample in a study of shared clonotypes between healthy human individuals. The assay was immunoSEQ multiplex PCR, and TCRdb's table has in-frame clones only and misses some. The table includes about 2.3 million clones, about 90% detected once. Sample: naive CD4+ T cells from PBMCs. All receptors come from a man between 18 and 29 years old in good health. Some clones in this sample may be carry-over from other donors' samples. Each CDR3 is given with its conserved first and last residue. The D gene is left open where the match is weak. Clone sizes are given selectively: once, few, many, or a class where the clone is expanded.

j_gene	v_gene	d_gene	abundance	len	CDR3nt	CDR3aa
TRBJ1-1	TRBV28	-	-	13	TGTGCCAGCAGTTCAGGACAGAACACTGAAGCTTTCTTT	CASSSGQNTEAFF
TRBJ2-1	TRBV28	TRBD2	-	15	TGTGCCAGCAGTGTGACTAGCGGAGACTACAATGAGCAGTTCTTC	CASSVTSGDYNEQFF
TRBJ2-3	TRBV4-3	-	once	14	TGCGCCAGCAGCCAGACCACAGCCACAGATACGCAGTATTTT	CASSQTTATDTQYF
TRBJ1-3	TRBV5-1	-	-	15	TGCGCCAGCAGCTTCACCCCGGTCTCTGGAAACACCATATATTTT	CASSFTPVSGNTIYF
TRBJ2-7	TRBV28	-	-	15	TGTGCCAGCAGACGACAGAGGCTCTCGTTCTACGAGCAGTACTTC	CASRRQRLSFYEQYF
TRBJ1-1	TRBV28	TRBD1	-	16	TGTGCCAGCACCGGATCACGACAGGGGTTGGTCACTGAAGCTTTCTTT	CASTGSRQGLVTEAFF
TRBJ1-2	TRBV6-1	TRBD1	-	13	TGTGCCAGCGGGAAGACAGGGGAAGCCGGCTACACCTTC	CASGKTGEAGYTF
TRBJ2-5	TRBV5-1	-	-	14	TGCGCCAGCAATACCCGAACGTACCAAGAGACCCAGTACTTC	CASNTRTYQETQYF
TRBJ2-1	TRBV7-9	-	-	11	TGTGCCAGCAGCCGGCCCAACGAGCAGTTCTTC	CASSRPNEQFF
TRBJ2-7	TRBV28	-	few	14	TGTGCCAGCAGCTCCCCCGTCGGCGGGTGGGGTCAGTACTTC	CASSSPVGGWGQYF
TRBJ1-5	TRBV7-6	-	-	16	TGTGCCAGCAGCTTAGGGACGGTCTATAGCAATCAGCCCCAGCATTTT	CASSLGTVYSNQPQHF
TRBJ2-3	TRBV27	-	-	11	TGTGCCAGCAGTCACGCAGATACGCAGTATTTT	CASSHADTQYF
TRBJ1-2	TRBV9	-	once	15	TGTGCCAGCAGCGTAGAAGGGGACCCGGGTTATGGCTACACCTTC	CASSVEGDPGYGYTF
TRBJ2-7	TRBV7-9	TRBD1	few	16	TGTGCCAGCAGCCACCCACCGGGACAGGGTTCATACGAGCAGTACTTC	CASSHPPGQGSYEQYF
TRBJ2-7	TRBV19	TRBD1	-	13	TGTGCCAGACCAGGACAGGACCTACGAGAGCAGTACTTC	CARPGQDLREQYF
TRBJ1-1	TRBV5-1	-	-	14	TGCGCCAGCAGCTCCCGCCGAATGAACACTGAAGCTTTCTTT	CASSSRRMNTEAFF
TRBJ2-3	TRBV7-9	TRBD2	-	15	TGTGCCAGCAGCTTAGACGGGAGGGTCACGGATACGCAGTATTTT	CASSLDGRVTDTQYF
TRBJ2-7	TRBV6-5	-	-	14	TGTGCCAGCAGTTACTCCACCGGGACCTACGAGCAGTACTTC	CASSYSTGTYEQYF
TRBJ1-2	TRBV5-1	TRBD1	-	15	TGCGCCAGCAGCTTCGGAGACAGGGGTTCAAATGGCTACACCTTC	CASSFGDRGSNGYTF
TRBJ2-1	TRBV10-3	TRBD2	-	15	TGTGCCATCAGTGAGGGACTAGCGGGAGGCAATGAGCAGTTCTTC	CAISEGLAGGNEQFF
TRBJ1-5	TRBV28	-	-	15	TGTGCCAGCAGTTCCGGGACGCAAGGCAATCAGCCCCAGCATTTT	CASSSGTQGNQPQHF
TRBJ1-1	TRBV2	TRBD1	-	16	TGTGCCAGCAGGTCGGGACAGGGTTTGGTGAACACTGAAGCTTTCTTT	CASRSGQGLVNTEAFF
TRBJ2-4	TRBV4-1	-	-	17	TGCGCCAGCAGCCTAGACCGGGACCCCCTGGCCAAAAACATTCAGTACTTC	CASSLDRDPLAKNIQYF
TRBJ2-1	TRBV5-1	TRBD1	once	16	TGCGCCAGCAGCTGGAATCCGGGACAGGGGACCAATGAGCAGTTCTTC	CASSWNPGQGTNEQFF
TRBJ2-7	TRBV10-3	-	-	13	TGTGCCATCAGGCGAGCGCAATCCTACGAGCAGTACTTC	CAIRRAQSYEQYF
TRBJ2-4	TRBV18	TRBD1	-	13	TGTGCCAGCTCATCGGGACAGGAAAACATTCAGTACTTC	CASSSGQENIQYF
TRBJ2-5	TRBV7-8	TRBD1	-	15	TGTGCCAGCAGCTTTAGGACAGGGGGCTTGGAGACCCAGTACTTC	CASSFRTGGLETQYF
TRBJ2-7	TRBV29-1	-	-	14	TGCAGCGTTGAAGATTTGGAGGGTAGGAACGAGCAGTACTTC	CSVEDLEGRNEQYF
TRBJ2-1	TRBV29-1	-	-	15	TGCAGCGTTGAAGGGGGGCTAGGAGTTAACAATGAGCAGTTCTTC	CSVEGGLGVNNEQFF
TRBJ2-3	TRBV19	-	few	14	TGTGCCAGTGGGACTTCGAGATCTCGGGATACGCAGTATTTT	CASGTSRSRDTQYF
TRBJ2-1	TRBV7-8	-	-	13	TGTGCCAGCAGCTTACATGGAGCCAATGAGCAGTTCTTC	CASSLHGANEQFF
TRBJ2-3	TRBV5-1	-	-	16	TGCGCCAGCAGCCCGTTAGCGGCCCAGGCCACAGATACGCAGTATTTT	CASSPLAAQATDTQYF
TRBJ2-1	TRBV6-5	TRBD2	-	15	TGTGCCAGCAGTTCTATAGCGGGAATGGGCAATGAGCAGTTCTTC	CASSSIAGMGNEQFF
TRBJ2-7	TRBV30	-	-	14	TGTGCCTGGAGTTACGGGCCAGGAGAACGCGAGCAGTACTTC	CAWSYGPGEREQYF
TRBJ2-5	TRBV4-1	-	-	15	TGCGCCAGCAGCCAAGGGACTACACCTCAAGAGACCCAGTACTTC	CASSQGTTPQETQYF
TRBJ2-7	TRBV28	TRBD2	-	16	TGTGCCAGCAGGGCACTGGGACTAGCGGCTTCCTACGAGCAGTACTTC	CASRALGLAASYEQYF
TRBJ1-3	TRBV30	-	once	15	TGTGCCTGGAGTAACAAGGGGTCCTCTGGAAACACCATATATTTT	CAWSNKGSSGNTIYF
TRBJ2-7	TRBV18	TRBD1	-	16	TGTGCCAGCTCTCGCGCCTCGACAGGGGAGAAGTACGAGCAGTACTTC	CASSRASTGEKYEQYF
TRBJ1-1	TRBV6-6	-	-	15	TGTGCCAGCAGTCTCTTACCCCCCTCAGGACCGGAAGCTTTCTTT	CASSLLPPSGPEAFF
TRBJ2-1	TRBV7-2	-	-	11	TGTGCCAGCAGCTACCACAATGAGCAGTTCTTC	CASSYHNEQFF
TRBJ2-3	TRBV7-2	TRBD1	-	18	TGTGCCAGCAGCTTATTGAGGAGGCAGGGGGCTTTTGCAGATACGCAGTATTTT	CASSLLRRQGAFADTQYF
TRBJ2-1	TRBV2	-	-	13	TGTGCCAGCAGTGATGAGATTCACAATGAGCAGTTCTTC	CASSDEIHNEQFF
TRBJ2-2	TRBV28	-	few	12	TGTGCCAGCAGGCTCAACACCGGGGAGCTGTTTTTT	CASRLNTGELFF
TRBJ2-3	TRBV5-1	TRBD2	-	16	TGCGCCAGCAGCTTATTTGCGGGAGAAGGCACAGATACGCAGTATTTT	CASSLFAGEGTDTQYF
TRBJ1-4	TRBV28	-	-	16	TGTGCCAGCAGAGACCCGGGATTCGCAACTAATGAAAAACTGTTTTTT	CASRDPGFATNEKLFF
TRBJ1-5	TRBV7-9	-	-	16	TGTGCCAGCAGCTTAGCGACGGCGGGGTTCAATCAGCCCCAGCATTTT	CASSLATAGFNQPQHF
TRBJ2-7	TRBV28	-	-	14	TGTGCCAGCACCCCCAGCTGGGGTTTCTACGAGCAGTACTTC	CASTPSWGFYEQYF
TRBJ2-5	TRBV18	-	-	13	TGTGCCAGCTCACTCCATTACCAAGAGACCCAGTACTTC	CASSLHYQETQYF
TRBJ2-1	TRBV7-2	-	-	13	TGTGCCAGCAGCTTTTTGACTTGGGATGAGCAGTTCTTC	CASSFLTWDEQFF
TRBJ1-5	TRBV28	TRBD1	-	16	TGTGCCAGCAGTTTGGCCGGGACAGGGATCGATCAGCCCCAGCATTTT	CASSLAGTGIDQPQHF
TRBJ2-7	TRBV15	-	-	15	TGTGCCACCAGCAGAGATTATAGCACCCCCCACGAGCAGTACTTC	CATSRDYSTPHEQYF
TRBJ1-4	TRBV6-5	TRBD1	-	15	TGTGCCAGCAGTTACCTGGGACAGGCGAATGAAAAACTGTTTTTT	CASSYLGQANEKLFF
TRBJ2-5	TRBV7-9	TRBD2	-	15	TGTGCCAGCAGCCAAATTGGGACTATTAGTGAGACCCAGTACTTC	CASSQIGTISETQYF
TRBJ1-1	TRBV5-1	TRBD1	-	14	TGCGCCAGCAGCTTACAGGGGGCGCAGAGTCTTGCTTTCTTT	CASSLQGAQSLAFF
TRBJ1-4	TRBV20-1	-	few	11	TGCAGTGCTGGGGGTAATGAAAAACTGTTTTTT	CSAGGNEKLFF
TRBJ1-2	TRBV28	TRBD1	-	14	TGTGCCAGCAGTTCACAGACAGGGGGGATGGGCTACACCTTC	CASSSQTGGMGYTF
TRBJ2-4	TRBV6-5	-	-	12	TGTGCCAGTAGGGCAGGGGAGAGCATTCAGTACTTC	CASRAGESIQYF
TRBJ1-3	TRBV28	TRBD1	few	14	TGTGCCAGCAGTTCCACAGGGGCCGGAAACACCATATATTTT	CASSSTGAGNTIYF